The 15 T cell receptor beta chains listed next were all sequenced from one sample in a study of identical twins. TCRdb re-called the 5' RACE reads through MiXCR, storing one row per CDR3 protein. The data contain around 650,000 distinct CDR3 sequences, just over 7% of them singletons. The sample also formed part of further work on yellow fever vaccine responses in identical twins.

Specimen: PBMCs. Source of these receptors: a woman between 18 and 30 years old in good health.

This clonotype was counted between two and nine times. V and J are TRBV10-3 and TRBJ2-7, with 11 bases aligning to TRBD2. The CDR3 is made up of 13 amino acids. V lost 6 bases and J lost 2; bases outside the gene matches: 0. In germline, CDR1 is ENHRY, CDR2 SYGVKD. The CDR3 region has the DNA TGTGCCATCAGGACTAGCGGGACCTACGAGCAGTACTTC. Translation: CAIRTSGTYEQYF.

The table lists this clonotype with many counts. V and J are TRBV5-1 and TRBJ2-2; 10 bases are a match to TRBD1. This CDR3 region has 16 residues. V trimming: 4 bases; J trimming: 3 bases; junction bases outside the gene matches: 6. From germline, CDR1 is SGHRS and CDR2 YFSETQ. CDR3 sequence (DNA): TGCGCCAGCAGCGCCTCCGGGACAGGGGACACCGGGGAGCTGTTTTTT. As protein: CASSASGTGDTGELFF.

This clonotype was seen many times. The rearrangement links TRBV27 to TRBJ2-3, with D unclear. Trimming stripped 4 bases from V and 1 base from J, with 9 bases between. CDR1 and CDR2 from the germline V gene are MNHEY and SMNVEV (reference sequence). The CDR3 totals 14 residues. The CDR3 coding sequence is TGTGCCAGCAGTTATATTCCCCGCACAGATACGCAGTATTTT. Its protein is CASSYIPRTDTQYF.

This clonotype has a count of ten or more. In DNA form, the CDR3 reads TGCGCCAGCAAGAAGACAGGGAGAGATGGAAACACCATATATTTT. This sequence encodes CASKKTGRDGNTIYF. This chain uses TRBV5-1 with TRBJ1-3; TRBD1 matches at 7 bases. Germline V gene data show CDR1 as SGHRS and CDR2 as YFSETQ. This CDR3 has 15 amino acids. V was clipped by 6 bases and J by 3 bases; unmatched bases: 9. Using reference TRBV5-1 and TRBJ1-3 for the parts outside the CDR3, the full variable domain is KAGVTQTPRYLIKTRGQQVTLSCSPISGHRSVSWYQQTPGQGLQFLFEYFSETQRNKGNFPGRFSGRQFSNSRSEMNVSTLELGDSALYLCASKKTGRDGNTIYFGEGSWLTVV.

This clonotype has ten or more counts. The chain links TRBV12-3 or TRBV12-4 to TRBJ1-4; D is ambiguous. The CDR3 length is 13 residues. V was pared by 5 bases and J by 7 bases, with 11 bases between. CDR3 sequence: CASSTGLGEKLFF. CDR3 nucleotide sequence: TGTGCCAGCAGTACGGGTTTGGGTGAAAAACTGTTTTTT.

The V call is TRBV5-1, the J call TRBJ2-7, with a tentative D call TRBD2 (6 bases). The germline V gene encodes CDR1 SGHRS and CDR2 YFSETQ. Trimming removed 1 base from V and 5 bases from J, with 10 bases in between. CDR3 size: 13 residues. CDR3 DNA: TGCGCCAGCAGCTTGTGGTCGGGGGACGAGCAGTACGTC. Its translation is CASSLWSGDEQYV.

The V and J genes are TRBV12-3 or TRBV12-4 and TRBJ2-4, with TRBD2 identical over 9 bases. Unmatched junction bases numbered 6, after V lost 2 bases and J lost 7 bases. This CDR3 is 15 amino acids long. This chain's CDR3 is CASSLSPSGINIQYF. The CDR3 DNA sequence: TGTGCCAGCAGTTTATCCCCTAGCGGGATTAACATTCAGTACTTC.

This clonotype has a count of ten or more. The V and J genes are TRBV5-1 and TRBJ2-1; tentatively, D is TRBD2 (7 bases). With 4 bases removed from V and 4 bases from J, the gap between germline ends came to 12 bases. Looked up from germline, CDR1 is SGHRS and CDR2 is YFSETQ. The CDR3 is 14 residues long. The CDR3: CASSGGAGYNEQFF. For the CDR3, the DNA is TGCGCCAGCAGCGGGGGGGCCGGGTACAATGAGCAGTTCTTC.

The CDR3 is CASSSQSSYEQYV. The CDR3 DNA reads as TGTGCCAGCAGTTCCCAGAGCTCCTACGAGCAGTACGTC. The chain has TRBV6-2 or TRBV6-3 and TRBJ2-7; no firm D call. The CDR3 has 13 amino acids. V shed 4 bases and J shed 0 bases, with 7 bases lying between them. CDR1 MNHEY and CDR2 SVGEGT come from the germline V gene.

This clonotype turned up a few times. The chain employs TRBV12-3 or TRBV12-4 and TRBJ1-5; D unresolved. This CDR3 region has 12 residues. V was cut by 5 bases and J by 4 bases, with 6 bases left in between. CDR3 in amino acids: CASSTTNQPQHF. The CDR3 nucleotides are TGTGCCAGCAGTACGACTAATCAGCCCCAGCATTTT.

This clonotype was recorded many times. This chain joins TRBV2 and TRBJ1-1; possibly TRBD1 for D (5 bases). CDR1 and CDR2 (germline): SNHLY, FYNNEI. V was pared by 5 bases and J by 0 bases, with 13 bases between. The CDR3 totals 15 residues. The CDR3 sequence: CASSFLQEVNTEAFF. The CDR3 nucleotides read TGTGCCAGCAGTTTCCTACAGGAGGTGAACACTGAAGCTTTCTTT.

In this sample, this clonotype turned up a few times. V and J are TRBV29-1 and TRBJ2-3; TRBD2 agrees at 13 bases. Losses at the gene ends were 6 bases for V and 5 bases for J; bases not matched to a gene: 5. Per germline, CDR1 SQVTM and CDR2 ANQGSEA. This CDR3 has 14 residues. In nucleotides, the CDR3 is TGCAGCGTGTCGCGACTAGCGGGAGGAGATACGCAGTATTTT. Its protein product is CSVSRLAGGDTQYF.

This sequence joins TRBV6-1 and TRBJ2-2; D tentatively reads TRBD1 or TRBD2 (5 bases each). This CDR3 comprises 17 residues. Trimming stripped 6 bases from V and 6 bases from J, with 23 bases between. CDR1 and CDR2 (germline): MNHNS, SASEGT. CDR3 protein: CASSPRVGSRGAGELFF. CDR3 DNA sequence: TGTGCCAGCAGCCCCAGGGTGGGCTCCCGGGGCGCCGGGGAGCTGTTTTTT.

V and J are TRBV20-1 and TRBJ1-1; a weak D match, TRBD1 (6 bases). CDR3 length equals 15 residues. V dropped 4 bases and J dropped 1 base, with 16 bases sitting between them. The germline CDR1 and CDR2 sequences are DFQATT and SNEGSKA (reference sequence). CDR3 loop: CSATTSGQPNTEAFF. For the CDR3, the DNA is TGCAGTGCTACCACCTCCGGACAGCCGAACACTGAAGCTTTCTTT.

The genes are TRBV10-1 and TRBJ2-1, with TRBD2 matching over 10 bases. The germline gives CDR1 WNHNN, CDR2 SYGVQD (reference sequence). There are 16 residues in the CDR3. J gave up 8 bases and V 2 bases, and 9 bases lay outside the gene matches. The CDR3 DNA reads TGCGCCAGCAGTGAGGCGGCTAGCGGGAGTAGCCATGAGCAGTTCTTC. This translates into CASSEAASGSSHEQFF.